These 30 T cell receptor beta chains originate from one sample sequenced in a study of blood T cell repertoires in COVID-19 (dated by TCRdb to about 2020). The method behind the library was the immunoSEQ multiplex PCR assay. The clones in this table, taken by TCRdb from immuneACCESS, are in-frame only. Not every clone is retained; where verified, under half of the shortfall comes from an unresolved V gene, and the cause of the rest is unknown. This sample lists about 210,000 clones; about 84% were detected once. The ten most abundant clones make up over 10% of the sample. Material: peripheral blood. The receptor source for this set is a human donor in a cohort sampled during active COVID-19.

V gene TRBV6-6 combines with J gene TRBJ1-1; 9 bases line up with TRBD1. V lost 6 bases and J lost 5; bases outside the gene matches: 13. CDR1 is MNHNY, CDR2 SVGAGI, per germline (reference sequence). The CDR3 is made up of 16 amino acids. The CDR3 reads CASSYHPGQGQTEAFF. In DNA form, the CDR3 reads TGTGCCAGCAGCTACCATCCGGGACAGGGACAGACTGAAGCTTTCTTT.

This chain joins TRBV11-3 and TRBJ2-1; 10 nucleotides agree with TRBD2. V gave up 1 base and J gave up 8 bases; unmatched junction bases: 8. CDR1 SGHNT and CDR2 YENEEA come from the germline V gene. This CDR3 spans 16 amino acids. In nucleotides, the CDR3 is TGTGCCAGCAGCTTAGGGGCTAGCGGGAGAGGCGATGAGCAGTTCTTC. This translates into CASSLGASGRGDEQFF. The entire variable domain, with the rest obtained from reference TRBV11-3 and TRBJ2-1, is as follows: EAGVVQSPRYKIIEKKQPVAFWCNPISGHNTLYWYLQNLGQGPELLIRYENEEAVDDSQLPKDRFSAERLKGVDSTLKIQPAELGDSAVYLCASSLGASGRGDEQFFGPGTRLTVL.

Worth noting for this clone: At the DNA level, this CDR3 is encoded by other sequences in the same sample as well. V usage is TRBV19 and J usage is TRBJ2-7; D ambiguous. V was clipped by 4 bases and J by 0 bases, with 7 bases between them. Germline V gene data show CDR1 as LNHDA and CDR2 as SQIVND (reference sequence). The CDR3 length is 13 residues. The CDR3 region has the DNA TGTGCCAGTAGTAGTGGCAGCTCCTACGAGCAGTACTTC. It codes for CASSSGSSYEQYF.

J is TRBJ2-1 and V is TRBV15, with D possibly being TRBD2 (5 bases). The germline gives CDR1 LNHNV, CDR2 YYDKDF (reference sequence). CDR3 size: 15 residues. Trimming shortened V by 5 bases and J by 1 base, and 12 bases separated the two germline ends. The CDR3 DNA follows: TGTGCCACCAGCCCCCGAGGGTATTCCTACAATGAGCAGTTCTTC. This codes for CATSPRGYSYNEQFF.

This clone was observed once. The chain joins TRBV5-1 to TRBJ2-3, with 7 bases identical to TRBD2. The CDR3 runs to 15 residues. V lost 0 bases, J lost 1 base, and 2 bases stayed unmatched. Germline CDR1 is SGHRS and CDR2 is YFSETQ. The CDR3 DNA reads as TGCGCCAGCAGCTTGGTACGGGGGGGCACAGATACGCAGTATTTT. Its protein is CASSLVRGGTDTQYF.

This CDR3 reads CASSSLAGLEGNEQFF. As DNA, the CDR3 is TGTGCCAGCAGCTCGCTAGCGGGACTTGAGGGCAATGAGCAGTTCTTC. The chain joins TRBV7-6 to TRBJ2-1; 9 bases fit TRBD2. The CDR3 extends over 16 amino acids. V lost 4 bases to trimming and J lost 6 bases; unmatched junction nucleotides: 10. Germline CDR1 is SGHVS and CDR2 is FNYEAQ.

In this sample, this clone turned up once. The chain has TRBV5-1 and TRBJ2-1; 7 positions agree with TRBD1. The CDR3 covers 15 residues. The V segment lost 0 bases and the J segment 2 bases; nucleotides outside the gene matches: 2. Germline values: CDR1 SGHRS, CDR2 YFSETQ. The CDR3 DNA sequence: TGCGCCAGCAGCTTGGGCCAGGGGGCCTACAATGAGCAGTTCTTC. Translation: CASSLGQGAYNEQFF.

This clone was observed a few times. V usage is TRBV11-2 and J usage is TRBJ2-7, with D perhaps matching TRBD1 (6 bases). The V end lost 0 bases, the J end lost 5 bases, and 14 bases lay between the germline ends. The CDR3 contains 15 residues. Germline CDR1 SGHAT, CDR2 FQNNGV. CDR3 DNA sequence: TGTGCCAGCAGCTTAGACGCGGTCCAGGGGAACGAGCAGTACTTC. Its translation is CASSLDAVQGNEQYF. Together with reference TRBV11-2 and TRBJ2-7, the CDR3 gives the full variable domain: EAGVAQSPRYKIIEKRQSVAFWCNPISGHATLYWYQQILGQGPKLLIQFQNNGVVDDSQLPKDRFSAERLKGVDSTLKIQPAKLEDSAVYLCASSLDAVQGNEQYFGPGTRLTVT.

The chain employs TRBV6-2 or TRBV6-3 and TRBJ2-5, with 7 bases that match TRBD1. Germline loops: CDR1 MNHEY, CDR2 SVGEGT. The junction had 6 bases not matched to a gene; V was cut back by 3 bases and J by 2 bases. The CDR3 spans 15 residues. The DNA of the CDR3 is TGTGCCAGCAGTTATCTCCGGGACAGTCAAGAGACCCAGTACTTC. This codes for CASSYLRDSQETQYF.

In DNA, the CDR3 is TGTGCCAGTACCCCACTAGCGGGGGGGATTAGGACCGGGGAGCTGTTTTTT. Its translation: CASTPLAGGIRTGELFF. The genes are TRBV19 and TRBJ2-2; 13 nucleotides agree with TRBD2. Germline V gives CDR1 LNHDA, CDR2 SQIVND (reference sequence). CDR3 size: 17 residues. The V and J ends lost 7 bases and 5 bases, in that order; junction bases with no gene match: 10.

This clone was picked up a small number of times. This rearrangement joins TRBV2 to TRBJ2-1, with a possible D match to TRBD2 (5 bases). This CDR3 is built from 15 residues. Trimming removed 1 base at V and 10 bases at J, with 17 bases between. CDR1 is SNHLY and CDR2 is FYNNEI in the germline V gene. This CDR3 is CASSEGLAEGSEQFF. CDR3 sequence (DNA): TGTGCCAGCAGTGAAGGGCTAGCCGAGGGTAGCGAGCAGTTCTTC.

The rearrangement links TRBV4-2 to TRBJ2-6; tentatively, D is TRBD1 (6 bases). Trimming removed 6 bases at V and 1 base at J, with 10 bases between. This CDR3 region has 15 residues. Germline assignment: CDR1 LGHNA and CDR2 YNFKEQ. CDR3 region: CASSPQGSGANVLTF. CDR3 DNA sequence: TGTGCCAGCAGTCCCCAGGGGTCTGGGGCCAACGTCCTGACTTTC.

The chain combines TRBV4-1 with TRBJ2-1; 9 positions agree with TRBD2. Germline CDR1 MGHRA, CDR2 YSYEKL. This CDR3 is 18 amino acids long. The V and J ends lost 1 base and 6 bases, in that order; junction bases with no gene match: 13. CDR3 DNA: TGCGCCAGCAGCCAAGGAAGGGCCTCGGGACTAGCTTTCAATGAGCAGTTCTTC. Residues: CASSQGRASGLAFNEQFF.

V usage is TRBV20-1 and J usage is TRBJ1-1; D is uncertain. CDR1 and CDR2 (germline): DFQATT, SNEGSKA (reference sequence). Trimming removed 3 bases at V and 7 bases at J, with 18 bases between. CDR3 size: 14 residues. The chain's CDR3 is CSASPGSDPGEAFF. CDR3 nucleotide sequence: TGCAGTGCTAGTCCGGGGTCGGACCCAGGTGAAGCTTTCTTT.

J is TRBJ1-6 and V is TRBV4-3; D possibly corresponds to TRBD1 (6 bases). Germline CDR1 LGHNA, CDR2 YSLEER. The V gene lost 3 bases and the J gene lost 7 bases, with 13 bases spanning the gap. This CDR3 region has 15 residues. The CDR3 is CASSQNRDSNSPLHF. The CDR3, as DNA: TGCGCCAGCAGCCAGAACAGGGATTCGAATTCACCCCTCCACTTT.

Many counts were recorded for this clone. The chain uses TRBV4-2 and TRBJ1-6, with D perhaps TRBD1 (6 bases). The CDR3 spans 15 residues. V lost 0 bases and J 9 bases, leaving 12 bases between the germline ends. Germline CDR1 is LGHNA and CDR2 is YNFKEQ. CDR3 in DNA: TGTGCCAGCAGCCAAGATCTGGGGGCCGCTTCACCCCTCCACTTT. This encodes CASSQDLGAASPLHF.

The chain has TRBV2 and TRBJ1-5; no firm D call. The germline V and J ends were trimmed by 7 bases and 9 bases, with 19 bases remaining between them. The length of the CDR3 is 14 residues. Germline assignment: CDR1 SNHLY and CDR2 FYNNEI. CDR3 protein: CASTPEAREGPQHF. The CDR3 coding sequence is TGTGCCAGCACCCCCGAGGCACGGGAAGGGCCCCAGCATTTT.

This sequence joins TRBV9 and TRBJ2-3; D perhaps matches TRBD2 (5 bases). V dropped 0 bases and J dropped 4 bases, with 9 bases sitting between them. Germline values: CDR1 SGDLS, CDR2 YYNGEE. This CDR3 has 14 residues. In nucleotides, the CDR3 is TGTGCCAGCAGCGTAGCCCCCGGGGCAGATACGCAGTATTTT. Its translation is CASSVAPGADTQYF.

The chain is built from TRBV6-5 and TRBJ2-1; 7 positions match TRBD2. Germline assignment: CDR1 MNHEY and CDR2 SVGAGI. The CDR3 is 13 residues long. The junction had 8 bases not matched to a gene; V was cut back by 8 bases and J by 7 bases. CDR3 nucleotide sequence: TGTGCCAGCCGATGGTCGGGGGGTAATGAGCAGTTCTTC. Amino acids: CASRWSGGNEQFF.

V usage is TRBV19 and J usage is TRBJ2-5; weak D call: TRBD2 (6 bases). V was cut by 3 bases and J by 4 bases, with 24 bases left in between. CDR1 and CDR2 (germline): LNHDA, SQIVND (reference sequence). This CDR3 is 18 amino acids long. CDR3 in DNA: TGTGCCAGTAGTATTCAAACATCCTCTTTGGGGCGGGGAGAGACCCAGTACTTC. This sequence encodes CASSIQTSSLGRGETQYF.

J is TRBJ2-6 and V is TRBV18; TRBD1 matches 7 bases. Per germline, CDR1 KGHSH and CDR2 LQKENI. V dropped 6 bases and J dropped 4; count of bases not matched to a gene: 9. The CDR3 is 16 amino acids. This CDR3 is CASSPDRVTGANVLTF. CDR3 coding DNA: TGTGCCAGCTCGCCCGACAGGGTGACGGGGGCCAACGTCCTGACTTTC. The entire variable domain, with the rest obtained from reference TRBV18 and TRBJ2-6, is as follows: NAGVMQNPRHLVRRRGQEARLRCSPMKGHSHVYWYRQLPEEGLKFMVYLQKENIIDESGMPKERFSAEFPKEGPSILRIQQVVRGDSAAYFCASSPDRVTGANVLTFGAGSRLTVL.

The chain employs TRBV3-1 (or the pseudogene TRBV3-2) and TRBJ1-2; tentative D call: TRBD1 (6 bases). Germline values: CDR1 LGHDT, CDR2 YNNKEL (reference sequence). The length of the CDR3 is 14 residues. V dropped 0 bases and J dropped 8 bases, with 13 bases sitting between them. The CDR3 sequence: CASSQDGQGLGYTF. The CDR3 DNA reads as TGTGCCAGCAGCCAAGATGGGCAGGGGCTGGGCTACACCTTC.

The V gene is TRBV28, the J gene TRBJ1-2; D is unclear. The V gene's germline CDR1 is MDHEN and CDR2 SYDVKM. V was trimmed by 5 bases and J by 1 base, leaving 8 bases between them. The CDR3 contains 13 residues. The CDR3 is CASSPTDNYGYTF. The CDR3 region has the DNA TGTGCCAGCAGTCCTACAGATAACTATGGCTACACCTTC.

This rearrangement joins TRBV19 to TRBJ2-7, with 9 nucleotides matching TRBD2. The V gene end was trimmed by 4 bases and the J gene end by 6 bases; junction bases not matched to a gene: 13. This CDR3 has 16 amino acids. Germline values: CDR1 LNHDA, CDR2 SQIVND (reference sequence). CDR3: CASSRTSGPGVGEQYF. The CDR3 DNA reads as TGTGCCAGTAGTAGAACTAGCGGGCCTGGGGTCGGCGAGCAGTACTTC.

The chain joins TRBV6-2 or TRBV6-3 to TRBJ1-1; no definite D call. Trimming took off 0 bases at V and 7 bases at J, with 3 bases between the two ends. CDR1 is MNHEY, CDR2 SVGEGT, per germline. The CDR3 consists of 11 residues. The CDR3 coding sequence is TGTGCCAGCAGTTACTCCCATGAAGCTTTCTTT. Protein: CASSYSHEAFF.

The chain links TRBV3-1 (or the pseudogene TRBV3-2) to TRBJ2-7; 7 bases are shared with TRBD2. J gave up 5 bases and V 6 bases, and 10 bases lay outside the gene matches. This CDR3 comprises 14 residues. The germline CDR1 and CDR2 sequences are LGHDT and YNNKEL (reference sequence). CDR3 sequence reads: CASSYSGERDEQYF. Written as DNA, the CDR3 is TGTGCCAGCAGTTACAGCGGGGAAAGGGACGAGCAGTACTTC.

The chain employs TRBV30 and TRBJ1-6; 7 bases agree with TRBD1. J was trimmed by 10 bases and V by 4 bases; bases with no gene match: 7. Germline V gene sequence: CDR1 GTSNPN, CDR2 SVGIG (reference sequence). The CDR3 is 13 residues long. This chain's CDR3 is CAWNKGAGSPLHF. As DNA, the CDR3 is TGTGCCTGGAACAAGGGGGCAGGGTCACCCCTCCACTTT. Supplemented by reference TRBV30 and TRBJ1-6, the full variable domain reads SQTIHQWPATLVQPVGSPLSLECTVEGTSNPNLYWYRQAAGRGLQLLFYSVGIGQISSEVPQNLSASRPQDRQFILSSKKLLLSDSGFYLCAWNKGAGSPLHFGNGTRLTVT.

V gene TRBV5-4 combines with J gene TRBJ2-2, with D perhaps matching TRBD1 (6 bases). V was shortened by 4 bases and J by 0 bases, with 13 bases between the two germline ends. Germline V gene lookup returns CDR1 SGHNT and CDR2 YYREEE (reference sequence). The CDR3 has 16 residues. This chain's CDR3 is CASSPLQGSNTGELFF. In nucleotides, the CDR3 is TGTGCCAGCAGCCCACTCCAGGGGTCGAACACCGGGGAGCTGTTTTTT.

The rearrangement links TRBV6-6 to TRBJ2-2, with 7 positions matching TRBD1. Germline V gives CDR1 MNHNY, CDR2 SVGAGI (reference sequence). With 2 bases clipped from V and 2 bases from J, the junction kept 5 bases outside the gene matches. This CDR3 region has 16 residues. CDR3 in amino acids: CASSYPGQLNTGELFF. The DNA of the CDR3 is TGTGCCAGCAGTTACCCGGGACAGCTAAACACCGGGGAGCTGTTTTTT.

Here the CDR3 DNA reads TGTGCCAGCAGCCATCGACAGCCACCGGGAAACACCATATATTTT. Amino acid sequence: CASSHRQPPGNTIYF. V is TRBV7-9 and J is TRBJ1-3; TRBD1 might be the D (5 bases). The germline gives CDR1 SEHNR, CDR2 FQNEAQ (reference sequence). This CDR3 spans 15 amino acids. Trimming left V 5 bases short and J 4 bases short, with 15 bases between.